This T cell receptor beta chain was sequenced during a study of post-analysis software for immune sequencing data. Study details: Included courses were relapsing-remitting and secondary progressive multiple sclerosis; progressive-relapsing multiple sclerosis was also included. Whole-study results and caveats: By F measure, samples from a shared preparation batch strongly co-clustered. The five TRBV segments detected at higher frequency in patients than in controls included TRBV5-6, TRBV5-1 and TRBV20-1. Significantly lower normalized Chao1 diversity was found in patients with multiple sclerosis relative to controls.

Germline CDR1 reads MDHEN; CDR2 reads SYDVKM. CDR3 length equals 16 residues. V gave up 5 bases and J gave up 1 base; unmatched junction bases: 11. Tagging with unique molecular identifiers was a feature of the TCR beta cDNA libraries. The authors obtained 540,000 or so cDNA molecules from approximately 1 to 10 million T cells. TCRdb reanalysed the PCR reads using MiXCR and keeps one entry per CDR3 protein. The repertoire includes about 430,000 distinct CDR3 sequences, 30% to 45% of them detected once, and approximately 7.7% sits in the top ten. This clonotype occurred a few times. What it recognizes is unknown.

Sequencing was done on a sample of blood. The rearrangement links TRBV28 to TRBJ2-7, with 7 positions matching TRBD2. This receptor was obtained from a girl aged 2 to 10 with multiple sclerosis. The CDR3 nucleotides read TGTGCCAGCAGTCAAAGAGTGGGACTAAAATCCTACGAGCAGTACTTC. Protein product: CASSQRVGLKSYEQYF.